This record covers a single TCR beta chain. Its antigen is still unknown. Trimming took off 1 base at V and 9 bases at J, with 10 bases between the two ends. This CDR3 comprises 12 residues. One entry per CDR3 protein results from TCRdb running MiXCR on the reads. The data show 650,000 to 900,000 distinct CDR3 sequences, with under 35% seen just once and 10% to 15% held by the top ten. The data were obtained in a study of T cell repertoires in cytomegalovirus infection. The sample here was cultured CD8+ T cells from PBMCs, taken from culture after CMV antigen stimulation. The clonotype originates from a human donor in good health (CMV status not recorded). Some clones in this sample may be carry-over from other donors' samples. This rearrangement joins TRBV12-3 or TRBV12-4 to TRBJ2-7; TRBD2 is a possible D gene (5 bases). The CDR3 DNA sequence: TGTGCCAGCAGTTTAGGAGGGTTAGGGCAGTACTTC. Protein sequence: CASSLGGLGQYF.